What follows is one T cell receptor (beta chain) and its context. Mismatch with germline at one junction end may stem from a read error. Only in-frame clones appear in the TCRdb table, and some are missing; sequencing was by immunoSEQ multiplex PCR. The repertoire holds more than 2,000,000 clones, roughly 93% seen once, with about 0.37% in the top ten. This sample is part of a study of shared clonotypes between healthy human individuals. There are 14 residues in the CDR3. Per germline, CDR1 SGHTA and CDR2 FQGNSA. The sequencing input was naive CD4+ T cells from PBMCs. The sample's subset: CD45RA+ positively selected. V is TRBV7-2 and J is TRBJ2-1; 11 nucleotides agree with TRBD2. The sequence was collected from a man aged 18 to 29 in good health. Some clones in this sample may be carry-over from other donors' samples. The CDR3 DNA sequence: TGTGCCAGCAGCATAGCGGGAGGGCCCTATGAGCAGTTCTTC. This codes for CASSIAGGPYEQFF.